A selection of T cell receptor beta chains follows, all from one sample in a study of cytomegalovirus exposure and HLA in healthy donors. Sequenced by immunoSEQ multiplex PCR; TCRdb stores in-frame clones only, minus some. The sample contains 55,000 to 70,000 clones, roughly 74% of which appear only once. Sample: PBMCs. Source of these receptors: a man between 18 and 29 years old in good health and CMV-seropositive. CDR3s leave out the opening cysteine and the closing phenylalanine or tryptophan.

v_call	j_call	cdr3_aa
TRBV13	TRBJ1-1	ASSQTVLNTEAF
TRBV19	TRBJ2-1	ASNTRGPYNEQF
TRBV12-5	TRBJ1-5	ASGTRQGNQPQH
TRBV13	TRBJ2-5	ASSLEQIQETQY
TRBV4-2	TRBJ1-5	ASSQDRGQGAQPQH
TRBV10-3	TRBJ2-7	AIRELNSYEQY
TRBV10-3	TRBJ2-1	AISESNSNEQF
TRBV30	TRBJ2-5	AWSVTGETQY
TRBV7-9	TRBJ2-1	ASSPRGGQDEQF
TRBV5-8	TRBJ2-1	ASSLGLAGYNEQF
TRBV6-5	TRBJ1-5	ASSYGTGSNQPQH
TRBV29-1	TRBJ1-4	SATGINEKLF
TRBV5-6	TRBJ2-5	ASSLILDAFSD
TRBV6-5	TRBJ1-5	ASGLTGDPNQPQH
TRBV6-5	TRBJ1-6	ASSYGGASNSPLH
TRBV7-9	TRBJ1-1	ASSPGTGGTEAF
TRBV5-1	TRBJ1-2	ASSLDRGNGYT
TRBV2	TRBJ1-4	ASSRELVNEKLF
TRBV9	TRBJ1-2	ASSREDLDGYT
TRBV2	TRBJ2-7	ASGLNEQY
TRBV29-1	TRBJ1-2	SVVQGDYGYT
TRBV7-6	TRBJ2-1	ASSFKTAPIVGEQF
TRBV29-1	TRBJ2-1	SVEGLPANYNEQF
TRBV5-1	TRBJ1-6	ASSLAGGFSPLH
TRBV9	TRBJ2-7	ASSVASGGKEQY
TRBV5-1	TRBJ1-2	ASRAEDYGYT
TRBV25-1	TRBJ1-3	ASSFSWSSGNTIY
TRBV5-4	TRBJ2-5	ASSLDVAGGTQY
TRBV4-1	TRBJ2-7	ASSQERGLRYEQY
TRBV4-1	TRBJ2-5	ASSQEDRAQETQY
TRBV9	TRBJ2-7	ASSVSGGYEQY
TRBV5-1	TRBJ2-1	ASSGGLYSSYNEQF
TRBV5-1	TRBJ2-5	ASSSVAGEETQY
TRBV6-5	TRBJ2-5	ASSYTGLETQY
TRBV10-3	TRBJ2-3	AISESGGTQY